A selection of T cell receptor beta chains follows, all from one sample in a study of blood T cell repertoires in COVID-19. Profiled with immunoSEQ multiplex PCR; TCRdb holds only in-frame clones, not every one. Altogether about 500,000 clones are present, roughly 90% being singletons, with the ten largest covering 0.7%. Sequencing input: PBMCs or T cells enriched from blood (not recorded which). These receptors came from a woman aged 18-29 years who had recovered from COVID-19. CDR3s include the opening cysteine and the closing phenylalanine or tryptophan. The order of the fields is J gene, clone size, V gene, D gene, CDR3 DNA, CDR3 protein. The D gene is left open where the match is weak. Not every row has a clone size; where given, it reads once, few, many or a size class.

J: TRBJ2-5; size: .; V: TRBV12-5; D: .; DNA: TGTGCTAGTGGTCACGGCCAGAGGGAGACCCAGTACTTC; CDR3: CASGHGQRETQYF
J: TRBJ2-2; size: .; V: TRBV4-2; D: .; DNA: TGTGCCAGCAGCCCCCAAATCGATACACGGAACACCGGGGAGCTGTTTTTT; CDR3: CASSPQIDTRNTGELFF
J: TRBJ1-2; size: .; V: TRBV7-3; D: .; DNA: TGTGCCAGCAGCTCCTCGGCAGGCCCCCCCGACTATGGCTACACCTTC; CDR3: CASSSSAGPPDYGYTF
J: TRBJ2-7; size: .; V: TRBV28; D: TRBD1; DNA: TGTGCCAGCAGTCCCCCGGACAGGGCCGATGCTAACTTC; CDR3: CASSPPDRADANF
J: TRBJ1-2; size: .; V: TRBV28; D: .; DNA: TGTGCCAGCAGGGGGACGCGCGGGGTCTATGGCTACACCTTC; CDR3: CASRGTRGVYGYTF
J: TRBJ1-6; size: .; V: TRBV19; D: .; DNA: TGTGCCAGTAGTCAGTACAGGGAAAATTCACCCCTCCACTTT; CDR3: CASSQYRENSPLHF
J: TRBJ2-7; size: .; V: TRBV7-6; D: .; DNA: TGTGCCAGCAGCTTAACAGGGTTGGAGCAGTACTTC; CDR3: CASSLTGLEQYF
J: TRBJ2-2; size: .; V: TRBV3-1/TRBV3-2; D: .; DNA: TGTGCCAGCACCACAATAACGGGGGGGGAGCTGTTTTTT; CDR3: CASTTITGGELFF
J: TRBJ1-1; size: .; V: TRBV2; D: TRBD1; DNA: TGTGCCAGCAGTGCGCGACAGGGGTCCCACACTGAAGCTTTCTTT; CDR3: CASSARQGSHTEAFF
J: TRBJ1-2; size: .; V: TRBV5-4; D: .; DNA: TGTGCCAGCAGTGGGCAGGACTCCTATGGCTACACCTTC; CDR3: CASSGQDSYGYTF
J: TRBJ1-4; size: .; V: TRBV28; D: TRBD1; DNA: TGTGCCAGCAGTTCGCGATCCGGGACAGAGGAACTGTTTTTT; CDR3: CASSSRSGTEELFF
J: TRBJ2-2; size: .; V: TRBV5-6; D: .; DNA: TGTGCCAGCAGCTTGATATACGGGGAGCTGTTTTTT; CDR3: CASSLIYGELFF
J: TRBJ2-1; size: .; V: TRBV5-1; D: TRBD1; DNA: TGCGCCAGCAGCTTTGGGACAGGTTCCTACAATGAGCAGTTCTTC; CDR3: CASSFGTGSYNEQFF
J: TRBJ1-6; size: once; V: TRBV5-8; D: .; DNA: TGTGCCAGCAGCTTGTCTCTGGCAGGAGGAAATTCACCCCTCCACTTT; CDR3: CASSLSLAGGNSPLHF
J: TRBJ2-7; size: many; V: TRBV7-8; D: .; DNA: TGTGCCAGCAGCTTAGACAGCATCTACGAGCAGTACTTC; CDR3: CASSLDSIYEQYF
J: TRBJ2-7; size: .; V: TRBV18; D: TRBD1; DNA: TGTGCCAGCTCACCGGGAGCGGGACAGGGCTCCTACGAGCAGTACTTC; CDR3: CASSPGAGQGSYEQYF
J: TRBJ2-3; size: .; V: TRBV3-1/TRBV3-2; D: TRBD2; DNA: TGTGCCAGCAGCCAATTTCCGGGACTAGCGGGGGGTACCACGCAGTATTTT; CDR3: CASSQFPGLAGGTTQYF
J: TRBJ1-6; size: .; V: TRBV5-1; D: .; DNA: TGCGCCAGCAGCTTTTCGTCGGGGGATTATTCACCCCTCCACTTT; CDR3: CASSFSSGDYSPLHF
J: TRBJ2-7; size: .; V: TRBV5-1; D: .; DNA: TGCGCCAGCAGCTTGCCCCCCAACGAGCAGTACTTC; CDR3: CASSLPPNEQYF
J: TRBJ1-5; size: few; V: TRBV30; D: TRBD1; DNA: TGTGCCTGGAGTGTAGGGACAGGCGCAGGAGGGGGGCCCCAGCATTTT; CDR3: CAWSVGTGAGGGPQHF
J: TRBJ1-5; size: .; V: TRBV2; D: TRBD1; DNA: TGTGCCAGCAGTGAAAGACAGGGGAGCGGTCAGCCCCAGCATTTT; CDR3: CASSERQGSGQPQHF
J: TRBJ1-2; size: once; V: TRBV11-2; D: .; DNA: TGTGCCAGCAGCCCCGACAGGAGAGACACGTATGGCTACACCTTC; CDR3: CASSPDRRDTYGYTF
J: TRBJ1-5; size: .; V: TRBV6-5; D: .; DNA: TGTGCCAGCAGTCCCCTTGGCAATCAGCCCCAGCATTTT; CDR3: CASSPLGNQPQHF
J: TRBJ2-5; size: .; V: TRBV30; D: TRBD1; DNA: TGTGCCTGTAGACAGGGCCAAGAGACCCAGTACTTC; CDR3: CACRQGQETQYF
J: TRBJ2-3; size: .; V: TRBV11-2; D: .; DNA: TGTGCCAGCAGCTGGGACTCCAACACAGATACGCAGTATTTT; CDR3: CASSWDSNTDTQYF
J: TRBJ2-7; size: .; V: TRBV10-1; D: TRBD1; DNA: TGCGCCAGCAGATCCGACAGGGAAAGCGAGCAGTACTTC; CDR3: CASRSDRESEQYF
J: TRBJ1-6; size: .; V: TRBV7-9; D: TRBD1; DNA: TGTGCCAGCAGCTTTACAGTTGCGGGACAGGGCAGTTCACCCCTCCACTTT; CDR3: CASSFTVAGQGSSPLHF
J: TRBJ2-1; size: .; V: TRBV18; D: TRBD1; DNA: TGTGCCAGCTCACCAAGGACAGGGAAGAATGAGCAGTTCTTC; CDR3: CASSPRTGKNEQFF
J: TRBJ2-1; size: once; V: TRBV21-1; D: .; DNA: TGTGCCAGCAGCTATACGTACAGGGGGCGCCGGTACAATGAGCAGTTCTTC; CDR3: CASSYTYRGRRYNEQFF
J: TRBJ2-7; size: .; V: TRBV2; D: TRBD2; DNA: TGTGCCAGCAGTGAACCGCGGGGGGCCTACGAGCAGTACTTC; CDR3: CASSEPRGAYEQYF
J: TRBJ2-1; size: .; V: TRBV2; D: .; DNA: TGTGCCAGCAGTGTCGGCGGTAACAATGAGCAGTTCTTC; CDR3: CASSVGGNNEQFF
J: TRBJ1-2; size: .; V: TRBV6-5; D: TRBD1; DNA: TGTGCCAGCAGTCAGGGACAGGGGGCCGATTATGGCTACACCTTC; CDR3: CASSQGQGADYGYTF
J: TRBJ1-4; size: .; V: TRBV28; D: .; DNA: TGTGCCAGCAGTCCCCATCTCGGGGGGCGGACGACTAATGAAAAACTGTTTTTT; CDR3: CASSPHLGGRTTNEKLFF
J: TRBJ1-1; size: .; V: TRBV10-3; D: .; DNA: TGTGCCACCAAGATTGGGACATCCAACACTGAAGCTTTCTTT; CDR3: CATKIGTSNTEAFF
J: TRBJ2-1; size: .; V: TRBV12-3/TRBV12-4; D: .; DNA: TGTGCCAGCAGTTTAGCAGGCGGTGAGCAGTTCTTC; CDR3: CASSLAGGEQFF
J: TRBJ1-1; size: .; V: TRBV7-9; D: .; DNA: TGTGCCAGCAGCCCGACATCCGGGACTTTGAACACTGAAGCTTTCTTT; CDR3: CASSPTSGTLNTEAFF
J: TRBJ2-3; size: .; V: TRBV7-3; D: .; DNA: TGTGCCAGCAGCCCCGGGGACTTCCGCACAGATACGCAGTATTTT; CDR3: CASSPGDFRTDTQYF
J: TRBJ2-7; size: .; V: TRBV7-9; D: .; DNA: TGTGCCACTTCCTATGCGGACAGTACCTACGAGCAGTACTTC; CDR3: CATSYADSTYEQYF
J: TRBJ1-5; size: .; V: TRBV21-1; D: .; DNA: TGTGCCAGCAGCAAAGAGAGGCTCGGGCGGGAACACAATCAGCCCCAGCATTTT; CDR3: CASSKERLGREHNQPQHF
J: TRBJ1-6; size: few; V: TRBV5-4; D: .; DNA: TGTGCCAGCAGCCTGGTCCGGGGGAATTCACCCCTCCACTTT; CDR3: CASSLVRGNSPLHF
J: TRBJ2-2; size: .; V: TRBV5-4; D: TRBD2; DNA: TGTGCCAGCAGCCTCCGGACTAGTGGGGAGCTGTTTTTT; CDR3: CASSLRTSGELFF
J: TRBJ2-1; size: .; V: TRBV27; D: .; DNA: TGTGCCACCATTAGTTGGGGGGTTGAGCAGTTCTTC; CDR3: CATISWGVEQFF
J: TRBJ1-1; size: .; V: TRBV19; D: .; DNA: TGTGCCAGTAGTACATACAGGGAGAACACTGAAGCTTTCTTT; CDR3: CASSTYRENTEAFF
J: TRBJ2-7; size: .; V: TRBV23-1; D: TRBD1; DNA: TGCCTTCAGCAGCGGACAGGGTACGAGCAGTACTTC; CDR3: CLQQRTGYEQYF
J: TRBJ2-3; size: .; V: TRBV5-1; D: TRBD1; DNA: TGCGCCAGCAGCTTCCCGACAGGGGGGGGAGATACGCAGTATTTT; CDR3: CASSFPTGGGDTQYF
J: TRBJ1-2; size: .; V: TRBV28; D: .; DNA: TGTGCCAGCAGGGGGGGTGCCTCTGACTATGGCTACACCTTC; CDR3: CASRGGASDYGYTF
J: TRBJ1-3; size: .; V: TRBV19; D: .; DNA: TGTGCCAGTAGTTTAAACCCGGGGAACACCATATATTTT; CDR3: CASSLNPGNTIYF
J: TRBJ1-4; size: once; V: TRBV30; D: .; DNA: TGTGCCTCCCAATGGACAGTCGGGGAAAAACTGTTTTTT; CDR3: CASQWTVGEKLFF
J: TRBJ2-2; size: .; V: TRBV24-1; D: TRBD2; DNA: TGTGCCACCAGTGATCCTCGGGATAGCGGGGGTTATCGAGCCGGGGAGCTGTTTTTT; CDR3: CATSDPRDSGGYRAGELFF
J: TRBJ2-4; size: once; V: TRBV29-1; D: .; DNA: TGCAGCGTCGAGACAGCTAGGGTTCAGTACTTC; CDR3: CSVETARVQYF
J: TRBJ1-2; size: .; V: TRBV6-5; D: .; DNA: TGTGCCAGCAGTAGAACACTAAGGGGTTATGGCTACACCTTC; CDR3: CASSRTLRGYGYTF
J: TRBJ1-1; size: .; V: TRBV5-8; D: .; DNA: TGTGCCAGCAGCTTGGACACACAGGGTGTAAACACTGAAGCTTTCTTT; CDR3: CASSLDTQGVNTEAFF
J: TRBJ1-2; size: few; V: TRBV27; D: .; DNA: TGTGCCAGCAGTAACAGGGCAGAATATGGCTACACCTTC; CDR3: CASSNRAEYGYTF
J: TRBJ1-1; size: .; V: TRBV10-3; D: TRBD1; DNA: TGTGCCATCAGTAGTCCCGGGACAGGGAACACTGAAGCTTTCTTT; CDR3: CAISSPGTGNTEAFF
J: TRBJ2-1; size: once; V: TRBV21-1; D: .; DNA: TGTGCCAGCAGCAAGGTCGACAGGGATGAGCAGTTCTTC; CDR3: CASSKVDRDEQFF
J: TRBJ2-3; size: .; V: TRBV7-2; D: .; DNA: TGTGCCAGCAGCCGGCGGATGCAATGGGATACGCAGTATTTT; CDR3: CASSRRMQWDTQYF
J: TRBJ2-7; size: .; V: TRBV5-1; D: TRBD1; DNA: TGCGCCAGCACGCCCTGGGACAGGGTTGGCGAGCAGTACTTC; CDR3: CASTPWDRVGEQYF
J: TRBJ1-5; size: .; V: TRBV3-1/TRBV3-2; D: .; DNA: TGTGCCAGCAGCCAAGAGGCCGGGAGGGATCAGCCCCAGCATTTT; CDR3: CASSQEAGRDQPQHF
J: TRBJ1-5; size: .; V: TRBV30; D: .; DNA: TGTGCCTGGAGTGAGCGGGAAAGTCAGCCCCAGCATTTT; CDR3: CAWSERESQPQHF